This T cell receptor beta chain is drawn from a study of cytomegalovirus exposure and HLA in healthy donors. PCR employed 60 Vbeta and 13 Jbeta primers. Sequencing was performed with immunoSEQ multiplex PCR; in TCRdb, only in-frame clones are kept and a portion is missing. The sample contains about 140,000 clones, about 82% of which appear only once. This CDR3 has 16 residues. CDR1 is LNHDA and CDR2 is SQIVND in the germline V gene (reference sequence). The V gene lost 3 bases and the J gene lost 0 bases, with 9 bases spanning the gap. This TCR was sampled from a woman between 40 and 50 years old in good health and CMV-seropositive. The chain is built from TRBV19 and TRBJ2-6; D perhaps matches TRBD2 (5 bases). Source material: PBMCs. In DNA, the CDR3 is TGTGCCAGTAGTATCGCGAGGGTCTCTGGGGCCAACGTCCTGACTTTC. This gives the protein CASSIARVSGANVLTF.